The present entry profiles one T cell receptor beta chain with its context. A few counts support this clonotype. This receptor's antigen is unknown. The record has no base qualities; no much larger clone is one base away. The sample comes from a study of blood T cells in healthy people across ages (dated by TCRdb to between 2014 and 2017). As for the study more broadly: In model experiments, template switching captured about one uniquely barcoded TCR beta cDNA molecule for every two T cells. The study measured age-related changes in TCR beta repertoire diversity using deep sequencing normalized with unique cDNA molecular identifiers. The donors were divided into four age groups: young (average 16 years), middle-aged (approximately 39), aged (about 60) and long-lived (82). Donors of different ages were randomly distributed across sequencing lanes to avoid experimental bias. The study analyzed two additional independent replicas of 1 million unique cDNA reads from the same blood draw for two donors, one aged 18 to 30 and one aged 80 or older.

The CDR3 has 12 amino acids, counting the end cysteine and phenylalanine. The DNA shown is the 36-base CDR3, in frame from base 1. V is reduced by 2 bases and J by 4 bases, leaving a spacing of 6 bases between them. CDR1 and CDR2, per the germline V gene, are SGHVS and FQNEAQ. Study-level results and caveats: The long-lived group showed more naive CD4+ T cells, fewer expanded clones and increased TCR diversity than the aged group, suggesting age selection. Since profiling was done on bulk unsorted PBMCs, naive and antigen-experienced compartments could not be conclusively compared. The percentage of naive T cells measured by flow cytometry correlated strongly with observed TCR beta diversity. The CMV infection status of donors was not known, potentially confounding age-related changes in expanded clonotypes. Estimates of total diversity based on one million sequenced T cells were considered lower bounds and underestimates. As age increased, observed TCR beta diversity per million T cells dropped in a roughly linear way, and a significant reduction was already evident by age about 40.

Library preparation was by 5' RACE. Sequenced using an Illumina HiSeq 2500. A second PCR of roughly 6 to 12 cycles was performed with a sample-barcoded 5' primer and a J-beta primer mix. Each TCR beta cDNA molecule received a unique molecular identifier from a template-switch 5' adaptor carrying 12 random nucleotides. At least 2.5 million CDR3-containing paired-end reads were obtained from each sample. First-strand cDNA was synthesized from all RNA with the Mint cDNA synthesis kit, primed by a TRBC-specific oligonucleotide. Following uracil-DNA glycosylase treatment, all cDNA underwent a first 18-cycle PCR with the universal primers M1SS and BC2_uni_R. Processing in the source paper ran as follows. For normalization, 1 million high-quality reads, each with a distinct molecular identifier, were randomly selected from each sample. Instead of being binned into consensus sequences, reads with shared molecular identifiers were discarded. MiTCR, set to a Q25 quality threshold and the strictest error-elimination algorithm, was used for CDR3 identification, clonotype clustering and error correction. A nonparametric unseen species model with Euler transformation was used to estimate lower-bound total TCR beta diversity. TCRdb trimmed public reads at Q25 via fastp, called clones via MiXCR and kept in-frame beta chains. Rows are unified per CDR3 protein, each entry keeping the most common DNA and genes. The V and J calls and clone size are TCRdb's, not the authors'. The sample has 1,100,000 or so distinct CDR3 sequences on record, less than 50% of them singletons. The ten largest clones take up approximately 17% of the sample.

Systemically healthy Caucasian individuals from Russia, approximately 39 in total and aged roughly 6 to 95 years, were included as donors. Around 10 milliliters of peripheral blood were collected from each donor into EDTA-treated Vacutainer tubes. Ficoll-Paque density-gradient centrifugation was used to isolate PBMCs, with at least 6 million obtained per sample. Trizol reagent was used to extract total RNA from the PBMCs, yielding at least 5.5 micrograms per sample. For every donor, flow cytometry on a PBMC aliquot measured the percentage of naive CD45RAhigh/CD27high T cells. This TCR was sampled from an older woman in good health. The chain links TRBV7-8 with TRBJ2-7; no D gene call is confident. Sequencing input: blood. The DNA sequence reads TGTGCCAGCAGCTTAACGAATTACGAGCAGTACTTC. This encodes CASSLTNYEQYF.